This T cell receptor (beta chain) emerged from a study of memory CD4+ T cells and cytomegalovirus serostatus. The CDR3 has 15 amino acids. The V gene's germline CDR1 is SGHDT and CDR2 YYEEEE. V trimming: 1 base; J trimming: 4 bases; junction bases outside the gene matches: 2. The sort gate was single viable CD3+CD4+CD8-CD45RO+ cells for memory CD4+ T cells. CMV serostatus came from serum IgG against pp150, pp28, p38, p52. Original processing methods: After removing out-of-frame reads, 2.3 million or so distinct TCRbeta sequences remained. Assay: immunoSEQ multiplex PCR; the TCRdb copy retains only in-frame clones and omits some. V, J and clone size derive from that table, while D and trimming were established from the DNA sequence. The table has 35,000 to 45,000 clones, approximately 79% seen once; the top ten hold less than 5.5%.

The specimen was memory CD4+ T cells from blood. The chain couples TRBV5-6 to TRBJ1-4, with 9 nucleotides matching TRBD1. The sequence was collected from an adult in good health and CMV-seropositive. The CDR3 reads CASSLQGQGNEKLFF. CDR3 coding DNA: TGTGCCAGCAGCTTGCAGGGACAGGGTAATGAAAAACTGTTTTTT.